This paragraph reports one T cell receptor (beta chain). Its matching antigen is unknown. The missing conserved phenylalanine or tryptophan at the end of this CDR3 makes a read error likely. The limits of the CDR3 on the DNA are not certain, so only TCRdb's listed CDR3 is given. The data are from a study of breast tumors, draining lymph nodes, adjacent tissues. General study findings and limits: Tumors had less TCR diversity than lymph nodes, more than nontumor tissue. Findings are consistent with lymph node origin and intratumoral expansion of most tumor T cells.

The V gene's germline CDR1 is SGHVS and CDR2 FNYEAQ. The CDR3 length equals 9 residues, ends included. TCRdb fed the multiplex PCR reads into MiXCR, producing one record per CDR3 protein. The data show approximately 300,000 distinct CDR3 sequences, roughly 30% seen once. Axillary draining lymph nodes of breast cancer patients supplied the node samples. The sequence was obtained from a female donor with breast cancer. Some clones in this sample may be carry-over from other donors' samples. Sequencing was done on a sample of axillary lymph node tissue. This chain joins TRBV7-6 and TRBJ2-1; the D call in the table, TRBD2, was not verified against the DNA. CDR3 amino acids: CASSLVPAG.